The next 3 T cell receptor beta chains were all read from a single sample in a study of beta chain features in type 1 diabetes listed by TCRdb under 2018. The method behind the library was the immunoSEQ multiplex PCR assay. All of the isolated RNA was reverse transcribed with the High Capacity cDNA Reverse Transcription Kit, so expressed TCRB transcripts were sequenced. TCRdb stores this immuneACCESS table with in-frame sequences only. Part of the clones is absent; in the studies checked, under half of the shortfall reflects unresolved V genes, and no reason is known for the rest. The sample table holds around 130,000 clones, of which approximately 10% were seen once. Of the sample, 0.75% is held by the ten largest clones. Their antigens are not known. The full study reports these points: A moderate but significant shortening of TCRB CDR3 length was observed in type 1 diabetes patients in all four CD4+ subsets.

The sample taken for sequencing was central memory CD4+ T cells from blood. All receptors come from a young man with type 1 diabetes.

This clone was seen only a few times. In nucleotides, the CDR3 is TGCGCCAGCACCACAGGACTAGCGGGGGGATACAATGAGCAGTTCTTC. As protein: CASTTGLAGGYNEQFF. This chain connects TRBV5-1 to TRBJ2-1, with 14 nucleotides matching TRBD2. The length of the CDR3 is 16 residues. V shed 6 bases, J shed 4 bases, and the junction held 6 bases outside the gene matches. Germline CDR1 reads SGHRS; CDR2 reads YFSETQ.

The rearrangement links TRBV19 to TRBJ1-2; 7 nucleotides align to TRBD1. The germline V gene has CDR1 LNHDA and CDR2 SQIVND (reference sequence). There are 14 residues in the CDR3. J was trimmed by 5 bases and V by 6 bases; bases with no gene match: 9. The CDR3 reads CASSRQGDFYGYTF. Here the CDR3 DNA reads TGTGCCAGTAGCCGACAGGGTGACTTTTATGGCTACACCTTC.

The DNA of the CDR3 is TGTGCCAGCAGCCAACCAGGACTAGAACTGTTTTTT. It encodes CASSQPGLELFF. J is TRBJ2-2 and V is TRBV4-2; 7 bases map to TRBD2. Germline lookup yields CDR1 LGHNA and CDR2 YNFKEQ. J lost 14 bases, V lost 2 bases, and 5 bases had no gene match. This CDR3 region has 12 residues.